This T cell receptor (beta chain) was observed in a study of blood T cells in healthy people across ages. Regarding the study as a whole: Unknown CMV status may confound age-related changes in expanded clones. As naive T cell percentage varied, TCR beta diversity correlated strongly with it. Relative to aged donors, long-lived donors carried more naive CD4+ cells and displayed higher diversity.

With a J-beta primer mix and a sample-barcoded 5' primer, a second PCR ran about 6 to 11 cycles. TCRdb independently ran MiXCR on the 5' RACE reads; one entry per CDR3 protein. Of roughly 680,000 distinct CDR3 sequences detected, 40% to 65% appear once; the ten largest clones hold approximately 13%. V dropped 8 bases and J dropped 7; count of bases not matched to a gene: 8. Germline CDR1 and CDR2: MNHEY and SVGAGI. The CDR3 has 14 residues. Turning to this clonotype: Its antigen remains unidentified.

This chain links TRBV6-5 with TRBJ1-4; 9 bases match TRBD1. Sequenced sample: blood. The sequence derives from a woman of 80 years or more in good health. CDR3 sequence reads: CASAPGTGFEKLFF. The CDR3 bases are TGTGCCAGCGCCCCCGGGACAGGGTTTGAAAAACTGTTTTTT.